This paragraph covers one T cell receptor (beta chain) sequence. The CDR3 runs to 17 residues. CDR1 is SGHVS, CDR2 FQNEAQ, per germline. The trim removed 3 bases at V and 5 bases at J, leaving 10 bases unmatched. Per the original data handling: Estimation of nucleated cell counts was performed using reference gene primer amplification. Clones were read by immunoSEQ multiplex PCR, and TCRdb kept only the in-frame ones, dropping some. That table supplies the V and J calls and clone size; D and trimming were determined from the DNA. The sample shows about 61,000 clones, about 90% of them seen only once. These data come from a study of blood T cell repertoires in COVID-19. Study in general: Collection of acute and convalescent COVID-19 samples took place in the United States, Italy and Spain. The analysed material was cDNA or gDNA that came from T cells, B-cell-depleted T cells, or PBMCs.

Sequences were obtained from peripheral blood. The sequence derives from a man older than 75 in a cohort sampled during active COVID-19. The gene calls are TRBV7-8 and TRBJ2-2, with TRBD2 matching over 9 bases. CDR3 DNA: TGTGCCAGCAGCTTGCGACTAGCGGCGAGCGGAACCGGGGAGCTGTTTTTT. The encoded protein is CASSLRLAASGTGELFF. The full variable domain, rest sourced from reference TRBV7-8 and TRBJ2-2, is GAGVSQSPRYKVAKRGQDVALRCDPISGHVSLFWYQQALGQGPEFLTYFQNEAQLDKSGLPSDRFFAERPEGSVSTLKIQRTQQEDSAVYLCASSLRLAASGTGELFFGEGSRLTVL.